The 9 T cell receptor beta chains given below trace back to one sample, sequenced in a study of regulatory T cells in long-lasting Graves disease. Sample time point: newly diagnosed GD, antithyroid drugs for less than 3 months. Following extraction of RNA from PBMCs, that RNA was used to make the TCR library. Both iRepertoire HTBI primers and Arm-PCR of CDR3 regions were used to build the TCR beta libraries. From the multiplex PCR reads, TCRdb called clonotypes with MiXCR, one entry per CDR3 protein. The profile shows approximately 470,000 distinct CDR3 sequences, about 17% of them singletons. These data also formed part of another study, on T cells in Graves' hyperthyroidism and ophthalmopathy.

The sequencing used peripheral blood mononuclear cells (PBMCs), collected at new diagnosis, from a patient treated with antithyroid drugs. Receptor source: a man aged 40-50 years with Graves disease.

This chain uses TRBV11-2 with TRBJ2-1, with TRBD1 matching over 7 bases. The CDR3 is 14 amino acids. The trim removed 6 bases at V and 10 bases at J, leaving 12 bases unmatched. Germline CDR1 is SGHAT and CDR2 is FQNNGV. CDR3: CASSPVTGRSEQFF. In nucleotides, the CDR3 is TGTGCCAGCAGTCCAGTGACAGGGCGAAGCGAGCAGTTCTTC.

This clonotype was found many times. CDR3 DNA sequence: TGTGCCTGGAGTGGGACTAGCGGAAACCAAGAGACCCAGTACTTC. Its translation is CAWSGTSGNQETQYF. The chain carries TRBV30 and TRBJ2-5, with 10 bases aligning to TRBD2. Germline V gives CDR1 GTSNPN, CDR2 SVGIG (reference sequence). CDR3 length equals 15 residues. V lost 1 base, J lost 0 bases, and 2 bases stayed unmatched.

This clonotype was seen many times. V is TRBV20-1 and J is TRBJ2-7; 7 bases match TRBD2. The ends lost 1 base at V and 5 bases at J; junction bases unmatched: 14. The CDR3 length is 16 residues. Germline CDR1 is DFQATT and CDR2 is SNEGSKA (reference sequence). CDR3 nucleotides: TGCAGTGCTAGAGGTGTCGGGAGGAGGGGTATCCACGAGCAGTACTTC. This gives the protein CSARGVGRRGIHEQYF.

The CDR3 region is CATSRGDVSYEQYF. CDR3 nucleotides: TGTGCCACCAGCAGAGGGGACGTATCCTACGAGCAGTACTTC. The chain recombines TRBV15 with TRBJ2-7; TRBD1 or TRBD2 may be the D gene (5 bases each). The germline V and J ends were trimmed by 1 base and 1 base, with 8 bases remaining between them. The germline V gene has CDR1 LNHNV and CDR2 YYDKDF (reference sequence). The CDR3 has 14 residues.

The chain has TRBV28 and TRBJ1-2; D uncertain. The CDR3 runs 14 residues. Germline CDR1 and CDR2: MDHEN and SYDVKM. V was shortened by 3 bases and J by 5 bases, with 13 bases between the two germline ends. The CDR3 nucleotides are TGTGCCAGCAGTTTTATAGCGGCATCTTATGGCTACACCTTC. Its translation: CASSFIAASYGYTF.

This clonotype occurred many times. The V and J genes are TRBV3-1 and TRBJ2-2; 9 bases line up with TRBD2. Trimming cost V 0 bases and J 0 bases; bases outside gene matches: 8. Germline CDR1 LGHDT, CDR2 YNNKEL (reference sequence). The CDR3 contains 19 residues. CDR3 amino acids: CASSQDSLAGIANTGELFF. The CDR3, as DNA: TGTGCCAGCAGCCAAGATTCGCTAGCGGGGATCGCGAACACCGGGGAGCTGTTTTTT.

This clonotype was seen ten or more times. This may come from a read error, since a much larger clone is one base off. It is unclear where the CDR3 begins or ends on the DNA, so no DNA is shown, and the CDR3 is as TCRdb lists it. The chain couples TRBV28 to TRBJ2-1; the table assigns TRBD1, which was not confirmed against the DNA. 15 amino acids form the CDR3, both terminal residues included. In germline, CDR1 is MDHEN, CDR2 SYDVKM. CDR3 in amino acids: CASTRGFGGGNEQLF.

This clonotype was detected ten times or more. V and J are TRBV5-1 and TRBJ2-7; 13 nucleotides agree with TRBD2. The trim removed 0 bases at V and 2 bases at J, leaving 2 bases unmatched. CDR3 size: 16 residues. CDR1 SGHRS and CDR2 YFSETQ come from the germline V gene. The CDR3 is CASSLDGTSGTYEQYF. CDR3 DNA sequence: TGCGCCAGCAGCTTGGACGGGACTAGCGGGACCTACGAGCAGTACTTC.

This clonotype has ten or more counts. The chain carries TRBV28 and TRBJ2-1; possible D gene TRBD1, 5 bases. Looked up from germline, CDR1 is MDHEN and CDR2 is SYDVKM. The CDR3 is 15 residues long. V lost 7 bases, J lost 5 bases, and 18 bases lay in between. The CDR3: CASKGIQGFDNEQFF. CDR3 bases: TGTGCCAGCAAGGGTATTCAGGGTTTTGACAATGAGCAGTTCTTC.